What follows are 21 T cell receptor beta chains derived from one specimen sequenced in a study of graft-versus-host responses after intestinal transplantation. Sequenced by immunoSEQ multiplex PCR; TCRdb stores in-frame clones only, minus some. The table lists several thousand clones, 89% of them singletons, with 4% to 5.5% in the top ten. Sequenced material: PBMCs, taken around 80 days after transplant. These receptor sequences come from a human patient who received an intestinal transplant, so some T cells may come from the graft donor.

The J gene is TRBJ1-2, the V gene TRBV29-1; D is possibly TRBD1 (5 bases). Per germline, CDR1 SQVTM and CDR2 ANQGSEA. Trimming took off 6 bases at V and 8 bases at J, with 16 bases between the two ends. CDR3 length: 12 residues. In DNA, the CDR3 is TGCAGCGTGGACAACGATCAAGGCGGCTACACCTTC. Its translation: CSVDNDQGGYTF.

This rearrangement joins TRBV21-1 to TRBJ2-7; TRBD2, the D gene given by the table, was not confirmed from the DNA. TRBV21-1 is a pseudogene segment. The CDR3 spans 16 residues. The DNA of the CDR3 is TGTGCCAGCTGTCGGGGGGACTATCAAACCTCCTACGAGCAGTACTTC. The encoded protein is CASCRGDYQTSYEQYF.

The gene calls are TRBV23-1 and TRBJ1-3; no reliable D call. TRBV23-1 is sorted into the ORF group, with uncertain function. This CDR3 comprises 14 residues. V lost 8 bases and J lost 0, with 11 bases in between. CDR3: CASSDGFSGNTIYF. DNA for the CDR3: TGCGCCAGCTCGGACGGCTTCTCTGGAAACACCATATATTTT.

V is TRBV6-6 and J is TRBJ1-1; D unclear. V was cut by 6 bases and J by 1 base, with 15 bases left in between. The germline gives CDR1 MNHNY, CDR2 SVGAGI (reference sequence). CDR3 size: 15 residues. The CDR3 sequence: CASSERRWGNTEAFF. The CDR3 DNA sequence: TGTGCCAGCAGCGAACGACGATGGGGGAACACTGAAGCTTTCTTT.

This chain joins TRBV28 and TRBJ2-1, with D unresolved. Trimming took off 1 base at V and 5 bases at J, with 9 bases between the two ends. This CDR3 comprises 14 residues. The germline CDR1 and CDR2 sequences are MDHEN and SYDVKM. CDR3 sequence: CASSLLVRHNEQFF. The CDR3 DNA reads TGTGCCAGCAGTTTATTAGTCAGACACAATGAGCAGTTCTTC.

This clone was detected only once. The chain's CDR3 is CASSLDGSSYNEQFF. The DNA of the CDR3 is TGTGCCAGCAGCTTAGACGGGAGCTCCTACAATGAGCAGTTCTTC. The chain uses TRBV11-3 and TRBJ2-1, with D tentatively TRBD2 (6 bases). Trimming removed 0 bases at V and 0 bases at J, with 6 bases between. Per the germline V gene, CDR1 is SGHNT and CDR2 is YENEEA. This CDR3 is built from 15 residues.

The chain has TRBV5-6 and TRBJ1-3, with 7 bases matching TRBD1. The CDR3 consists of 15 residues. Germline lookup yields CDR1 SGHDT and CDR2 YYEEEE. V dropped 4 bases and J dropped 3; count of bases not matched to a gene: 7. CDR3 sequence reads: CASSVPGQSGNTIYF. In DNA form, the CDR3 reads TGTGCCAGCAGCGTACCGGGACAGAGTGGAAACACCATATATTTT.

The chain combines TRBV7-8 with TRBJ2-1; 7 nucleotides agree with TRBD1. V shed 6 bases and J 5 bases; nucleotides not matched to a gene: 13. Germline V gene lookup returns CDR1 SGHVS and CDR2 FQNEAQ. The CDR3 totals 16 residues. The CDR3 loop reads CASRTAPGGAHNEQFF. Written as DNA, the CDR3 is TGTGCCAGCAGGACAGCCCCAGGGGGAGCCCACAATGAGCAGTTCTTC.

This clone appeared once. The chain has TRBV7-8 and TRBJ2-5; no definite D call. This CDR3 contains 13 residues. The V end lost 5 bases, the J end lost 0 bases, and 7 bases lay between the germline ends. Germline assignment: CDR1 SGHVS and CDR2 FQNEAQ. In DNA, the CDR3 is TGTGCCAGCAGCCAGGACCACCAAGAGACCCAGTACTTC. This codes for CASSQDHQETQYF.

This chain joins TRBV19 and TRBJ2-3; weak D call: TRBD2 (7 bases). The V end was cut by 1 base, the J end by 6 bases, with 11 bases between. This CDR3 has 14 amino acids. CDR1 is LNHDA, CDR2 SQIVND, per germline (reference sequence). The CDR3 region has the DNA TGTGCCAGTAGTATAGTAAAGGGGGGGGATACGCAGTATTTT. It translates to CASSIVKGGDTQYF.

The table lists this clone with a count of one. The chain uses TRBV7-8 and TRBJ1-6; 10 bases are shared with TRBD1. The CDR3 is 16 residues long. The germline CDR1 and CDR2 sequences are SGHVS and FQNEAQ. With V trimmed by 3 bases and J by 9 bases, 8 bases remained unmatched. The CDR3 coding sequence is TGTGCCAGCAGCTTTCCCTCCGGGACAGGGGTTTCACCCCTCCACTTT. It specifies CASSFPSGTGVSPLHF.

The rearrangement links TRBV7-8 to TRBJ2-7; 9 positions match TRBD1. Losses at the gene ends were 5 bases for V and 4 bases for J; bases not matched to a gene: 12. CDR1 and CDR2 (germline): SGHVS, FQNEAQ. The CDR3 runs 16 residues. CDR3 DNA sequence: TGTGCCAGCAGCCACCTACAGGGGGCGGTCTGGTACGAGCAGTACGTC. Encoded protein: CASSHLQGAVWYEQYV.

The chain joins TRBV10-1 to TRBJ2-5; maybe TRBD2 (5 bases). Germline V CDR1 and CDR2: WNHNN, SYGVQD (reference sequence). The CDR3 totals 16 residues. The germline V and J ends were trimmed by 0 bases and 2 bases, with 13 bases remaining between them. This CDR3 is CASSESASGPQETQYF. CDR3 sequence (DNA): TGCGCCAGCAGTGAGTCGGCCAGCGGACCTCAAGAGACCCAGTACTTC.

The chain carries TRBV5-4 and TRBJ2-7; perhaps TRBD2 as D (6 bases). CDR1 is SGHNT, CDR2 YYREEE, per germline (reference sequence). The CDR3 extends over 15 amino acids. The V and J ends lost 0 bases and 6 bases respectively, with 16 bases between them. The CDR3 DNA reads TGTGCCAGCAGCTTGGCCCCTAGCGATAGCTCCGAGCAGTACTTC. Encoded protein: CASSLAPSDSSEQYF.

CDR3 residues: CASKQGSTDTQYF. DNA for the CDR3: TGTGCCAGTAAACAGGGGAGCACAGATACGCAGTATTTT. The rearrangement links TRBV19 to TRBJ2-3, with TRBD1 matching 7 bases. CDR3 length equals 13 residues. V gave up 7 bases and J gave up 0 bases; unmatched junction bases: 1. CDR1 is LNHDA and CDR2 is SQIVND in the germline V gene (reference sequence). Drawing the rest from reference TRBV19 and TRBJ2-3, the complete variable domain is DGGITQSPKYLFRKEGQNVTLSCEQNLNHDAMYWYRQDPGQGLRLIYYSQIVNDFQKGDIAEGYSVSREKKESFPLTVTSAQKNPTAFYLCASKQGSTDTQYFGPGTRLTVL.

This clone was seen a handful of times. The chain recombines TRBV18 with TRBJ2-1; weak D call: TRBD2 (6 bases). With 6 bases removed from V and 3 bases from J, the gap between germline ends came to 18 bases. The V gene's germline CDR1 is KGHSH and CDR2 LQKENI. The CDR3 is made up of 16 amino acids. The CDR3 region has the DNA TGTGCCAGCTCCGATCTGGGGGGAAGGAGCTACAATGAGCAGTTCTTC. Protein: CASSDLGGRSYNEQFF.

The CDR3 is CASSLVKVGTSGRLSTDTQYF. The CDR3 DNA reads as TGCGCCAGCAGCTTGGTGAAGGTCGGGACTAGCGGGAGGCTTAGCACAGATACGCAGTATTTT. This sequence joins TRBV5-1 and TRBJ2-3, with 15 bases fitting TRBD2. Germline CDR1 is SGHRS and CDR2 is YFSETQ. This CDR3 comprises 21 residues. The trim removed 0 bases at V and 0 bases at J, leaving 11 bases unmatched.

V and J are TRBV28 and TRBJ1-1; perhaps TRBD1 as D (5 bases). Between the trimmed V and J ends, which lost 5 bases and 4 bases, there was a span of 20 bases. Germline values: CDR1 MDHEN, CDR2 SYDVKM. CDR3 length equals 16 residues. CDR3 nucleotides: TGTGCCAGCAGTACCGGGATTCCGGTCGGGGGCACTGAAGCTTTCTTT. Translating gives CASSTGIPVGGTEAFF.

This clone was seen only a few times. CDR3 protein: CASSLSTGHNEQFF. In DNA, the CDR3 is TGCGCCAGCAGCTTGAGCACGGGGCACAATGAGCAGTTCTTC. V and J are TRBV5-1 and TRBJ2-1; tentatively, D is TRBD1 or TRBD2 (5 bases each). Trimming took off 1 base at V and 5 bases at J, with 10 bases between the two ends. CDR1 SGHRS and CDR2 YFSETQ come from the germline V gene. There are 14 residues in the CDR3.

V is TRBV19 and J is TRBJ1-4; D ambiguous. This CDR3 contains 15 residues. CDR1 LNHDA and CDR2 SQIVND come from the germline V gene (reference sequence). Trimming removed 0 bases from V and 3 bases from J, with 8 bases in between. The CDR3 is CASSIDEGSNEKLFF. CDR3 in DNA: TGTGCCAGTAGTATAGACGAGGGTTCTAATGAAAAACTGTTTTTT.

The genes are TRBV7-6 and TRBJ2-7, with unresolved D. The CDR3 sequence is 16 residues long. Germline loops: CDR1 SGHVS, CDR2 FNYEAQ. The V end was cut by 2 bases, the J end by 2 bases, with 16 bases between. The CDR3 nucleotides read TGTGCCAGCAGCTTAACCCCCACCACCGCAACCTACGAGCAGTACTTC. This codes for CASSLTPTTATYEQYF.